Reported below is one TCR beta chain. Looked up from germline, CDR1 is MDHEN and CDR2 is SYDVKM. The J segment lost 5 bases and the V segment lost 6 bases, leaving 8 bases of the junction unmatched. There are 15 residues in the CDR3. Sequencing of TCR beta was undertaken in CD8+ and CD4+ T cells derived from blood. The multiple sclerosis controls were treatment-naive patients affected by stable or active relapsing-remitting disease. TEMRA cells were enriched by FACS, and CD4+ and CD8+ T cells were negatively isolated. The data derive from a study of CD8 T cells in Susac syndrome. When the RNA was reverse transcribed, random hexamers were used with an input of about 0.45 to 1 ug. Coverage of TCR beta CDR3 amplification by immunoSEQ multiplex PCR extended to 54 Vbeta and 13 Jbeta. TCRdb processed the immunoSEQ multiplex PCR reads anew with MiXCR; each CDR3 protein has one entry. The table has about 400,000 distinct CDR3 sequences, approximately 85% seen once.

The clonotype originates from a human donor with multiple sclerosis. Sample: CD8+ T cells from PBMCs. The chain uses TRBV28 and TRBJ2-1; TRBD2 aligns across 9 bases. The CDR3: CASRPGTSTDNEQFF. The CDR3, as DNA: TGTGCCAGCAGACCCGGGACTAGCACTGACAATGAGCAGTTCTTC. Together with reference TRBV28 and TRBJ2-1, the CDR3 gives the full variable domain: DVKVTQSSRYLVKRTGEKVFLECVQDMDHENMFWYRQDPGLGLRLIYFSYDVKMKEKGDIPEGYSVSREKKERFSLILESASTNQTSMYLCASRPGTSTDNEQFFGPGTRLTVL.